The 27 T cell receptor beta chains below were found in one sample sequenced in a study of untreated major depressive disorder. Some clones are missing from TCRdb's copy, which holds only in-frame ones; the method was immunoSEQ multiplex PCR. The sample contains fewer than 25,000 clones, more than 70% of which appear only once. The sequenced sample consisted of CD4+ T cells from PBMCs. The source of these receptors is a woman in her twenties or thirties in good health.

The rearrangement uses TRBV5-4 and TRBJ1-1; 11 bases fit TRBD1. The CDR3 spans 18 residues. CDR1 and CDR2 from the germline V gene are SGHNT and YYREEE (reference sequence). Trimming cost V 4 bases and J 2 bases; bases outside gene matches: 13. This CDR3 is CASSRTGGRSGPNTEAFF. CDR3 DNA sequence: TGTGCCAGCAGCCGGACAGGGGGCAGGAGCGGCCCTAACACTGAAGCTTTCTTT. The variable domain in full, with the rest retrieved from reference TRBV5-4 and TRBJ1-1, is ETGVTQSPTHLIKTRGQQVTLRCSSQSGHNTVSWYQQALGQGPQFIFQYYREEENGRGNFPPRFSGLQFPNYSSELNVNALELDDSALYLCASSRTGGRSGPNTEAFFGQGTRLTVV.

The V call is TRBV30, the J call TRBJ2-2; TRBD2 aligns across 8 bases. Germline lookup yields CDR1 GTSNPN and CDR2 SVGIG (reference sequence). Losses at the gene ends were 1 base for V and 3 bases for J; bases not matched to a gene: 1. The CDR3 length is 14 residues. The CDR3 coding sequence is TGTGCCTGGAGTGGGACTAGCCACACCGGGGAGCTGTTTTTT. It is translated as CAWSGTSHTGELFF.

The V gene is TRBV29-1, the J gene TRBJ2-5; D gene unclear. The CDR3 covers 10 residues. Germline assignment: CDR1 SQVTM and CDR2 ANQGSEA. Trimming cost V 7 bases and J 5 bases, with 8 bases left between them. CDR3 loop: CSGLGETQYF. The CDR3 region has the DNA TGCAGCGGTCTAGGGGAGACCCAGTACTTC.

J is TRBJ1-3 and V is TRBV7-3; D is ambiguous. V lost 0 bases and J lost 4, with 7 bases in between. The CDR3 has 14 amino acids. The germline gives CDR1 SGHTA, CDR2 FQGTGA. CDR3 DNA: TGTGCCAGCAGCTTAACGGCGGGGGGAAACACCATATATTTT. Protein: CASSLTAGGNTIYF.

In its sample, this clone was seen once. The J gene is TRBJ2-3, the V gene TRBV4-2; possibly TRBD2 for D (6 bases). The V gene's germline CDR1 is LGHNA and CDR2 YNFKEQ. The length of the CDR3 is 15 residues. V gave up 0 bases and J gave up 3 bases, with 10 bases separating them. Written as DNA, the CDR3 is TGTGCCAGCAGCCAAGAATTTGCGGGAACAGATACGCAGTATTTT. It yields the protein CASSQEFAGTDTQYF.

The V gene is TRBV5-1, the J gene TRBJ2-1, with 10 bases identical to TRBD2. The germline V gene has CDR1 SGHRS and CDR2 YFSETQ. Trimming took 2 bases from V and 5 from J; bases not matched to a gene: 7. The CDR3 has 16 residues. CDR3 in amino acids: CASSFLGLANNNEQFF. The CDR3 bases are TGCGCCAGCAGCTTCTTGGGACTAGCGAATAACAATGAGCAGTTCTTC.

This clone appeared a single time. The chain links TRBV15 to TRBJ2-5; D gene unclear. Germline V CDR1 and CDR2: LNHNV, YYDKDF (reference sequence). With 2 bases removed from V and 4 bases from J, the gap between germline ends came to 23 bases. CDR3 length: 18 amino acids. CDR3 amino acids: CATSRNPRESPRRETQYF. CDR3 DNA: TGTGCCACCAGCAGAAACCCCCGTGAGAGTCCTCGGCGAGAGACCCAGTACTTC.

The chain employs TRBV6-1 and TRBJ1-1, with D possibly being TRBD1 (5 bases). Germline CDR1 is MNHNS and CDR2 is SASEGT. The CDR3 extends over 14 amino acids. Trimming removed 6 bases from V and 1 base from J, with 12 bases in between. CDR3: CASREGSSNTEAFF. The CDR3 DNA reads TGTGCCAGCAGGGAGGGGTCATCGAACACTGAAGCTTTCTTT.

Only one count was recorded for this clone. This rearrangement joins TRBV5-1 to TRBJ2-5, with no clear D. Germline V lookup: CDR1 SGHRS, CDR2 YFSETQ. This CDR3 spans 15 amino acids. The germline V and J ends were trimmed by 0 bases and 4 bases, with 13 bases remaining between them. The CDR3 coding sequence is TGCGCCAGCAGCTTGGGACCCCCAACTGGAGAGACCCAGTACTTC. Encoded protein: CASSLGPPTGETQYF.

This sequence joins TRBV13 and TRBJ1-2; TRBD1 agrees at 8 bases. Germline CDR1 and CDR2: PRHDT and FYEKMQ (reference sequence). The J segment lost 3 bases and the V segment lost 2 bases, leaving 8 bases of the junction unmatched. The CDR3 runs to 16 residues. The CDR3 DNA sequence: TGTGCCAGCAGCTTATATTTGACAGGGGCTCACTATGGCTACACCTTC. It yields the protein CASSLYLTGAHYGYTF. Using reference TRBV13 and TRBJ1-2 for the parts outside the CDR3, the full variable domain is AAGVIQSPRHLIKEKRETATLKCYPIPRHDTVYWYQQGPGQDPQFLISFYEKMQSDKGSIPDRFSAQQFSDYHSELNMSSLELGDSALYFCASSLYLTGAHYGYTFGSGTRLTVV.

This clone came up a few times. This chain joins TRBV5-1 and TRBJ1-5; D is perhaps TRBD1 (5 bases). V gave up 2 bases and J gave up 4 bases, with 13 bases separating them. The germline V gene has CDR1 SGHRS and CDR2 YFSETQ. The CDR3 spans 15 residues. CDR3 protein: CASSFSGLGNQPQHF. As DNA, the CDR3 is TGCGCCAGCAGCTTTTCGGGGCTAGGAAATCAGCCCCAGCATTTT.

The table lists this clone with a count of one. V gene TRBV27 combines with J gene TRBJ1-2; D ambiguous. Germline CDR1 MNHEY, CDR2 SMNVEV (reference sequence). V gave up 6 bases and J gave up 2 bases, with 10 bases separating them. This CDR3 has 13 residues. The CDR3 DNA is TGTGCCAGCAGCCCTACACCCAACTATGGCTACACCTTC. Translated: CASSPTPNYGYTF.

Only one count was recorded for this clone. This sequence joins TRBV10-3 and TRBJ2-7; 11 bases map to TRBD2. J was trimmed by 3 bases and V by 5 bases; bases with no gene match: 6. CDR3 length: 15 amino acids. Germline lookup yields CDR1 ENHRY and CDR2 SYGVKD. CDR3: CAISSGTSGHYEQYF. CDR3 nucleotides: TGTGCCATCAGTTCCGGGACTAGCGGACACTACGAGCAGTACTTC.

V and J are TRBV2 and TRBJ1-2; 8 nucleotides match TRBD1. This CDR3 has 14 amino acids. Germline V gene data show CDR1 as SNHLY and CDR2 as FYNNEI. The junction had 8 bases not matched to a gene; V was cut back by 7 bases and J by 4 bases. The CDR3 DNA reads as TGTGCCAGCAAACCAGGGGGCGCCCCCTATGGCTACACCTTC. Its translation is CASKPGGAPYGYTF.

The genes are TRBV5-5 and TRBJ2-3; D is unresolved. CDR1 is SGHKS and CDR2 is YYEKEE in the germline V gene (reference sequence). This CDR3 has 14 residues. The germline V and J ends were trimmed by 0 bases and 2 bases, with 7 bases remaining between them. CDR3 coding DNA: TGTGCCAGCAGCTTGGATCAACACACAGATACGCAGTATTTT. It specifies CASSLDQHTDTQYF.

The CDR3 coding sequence is TGTGCCAGCAGCGTAGTTTCGGCAGGGAACACTGAAGCTTTCTTT. It translates to CASSVVSAGNTEAFF. The J gene is TRBJ1-1, the V gene TRBV9; D is unclear. This CDR3 contains 15 residues. V lost 0 bases and J lost 1, with 10 bases in between. Germline CDR1 SGDLS, CDR2 YYNGEE.

The rearrangement links TRBV18 to TRBJ1-1; D unresolved. The CDR3 covers 13 residues. Deletions cut 2 bases from V and 4 bases from J, with 8 bases between. The germline CDR1 and CDR2 sequences are KGHSH and LQKENI. In nucleotides, the CDR3 is TGTGCCAGCTCACCAGACTTGACCACTGAAGCTTTCTTT. Its protein product is CASSPDLTTEAFF.

This clone came up once. V is TRBV30 and J is TRBJ2-5, with 7 bases aligning to TRBD1. V was clipped by 6 bases and J by 4 bases; unmatched bases: 8. This CDR3 is built from 13 residues. Germline-derived CDR1 and CDR2 are GTSNPN and SVGIG (reference sequence). This CDR3 is CACQRGPGETQYF. CDR3 nucleotide sequence: TGTGCCTGTCAAAGGGGGCCGGGAGAGACCCAGTACTTC.

The chain carries TRBV7-6 and TRBJ2-5, with D tentatively TRBD2 (5 bases). From germline, CDR1 is SGHVS and CDR2 FNYEAQ. Trimming stripped 3 bases from V and 2 bases from J, with 13 bases between. The CDR3 covers 15 residues. CDR3 in amino acids: CASSLRGRDQETQYF. CDR3 DNA sequence: TGTGCCAGCAGCTTGAGAGGCCGGGATCAAGAGACCCAGTACTTC.

The chain uses TRBV5-4 and TRBJ2-5; D call uncertain. V gave up 0 bases and J gave up 5 bases, with 11 bases separating them. The CDR3 is made up of 14 amino acids. Germline CDR1 reads SGHNT; CDR2 reads YYREEE (reference sequence). The CDR3 spells CASSLAPSRETQYF. DNA for the CDR3: TGTGCCAGCAGCTTGGCCCCAAGTAGGGAGACCCAGTACTTC.

The rearrangement uses TRBV19 and TRBJ2-3, with 7 bases aligning to TRBD1. Germline V gives CDR1 LNHDA, CDR2 SQIVND (reference sequence). The V and J ends lost 5 bases and 1 base, in that order; junction bases with no gene match: 3. This CDR3 is built from 14 residues. In DNA, the CDR3 is TGTGCCAGTAGTTGGCAGGGGGGCACAGATACGCAGTATTTT. Protein: CASSWQGGTDTQYF.

The CDR3 coding sequence is TGTGCCAGCAGCTCGGGACTAGCAACCTACGAGCAGTACTTC. This sequence encodes CASSSGLATYEQYF. V is TRBV13 and J is TRBJ2-7, with 9 nucleotides matching TRBD2. V was clipped by 4 bases and J by 2 bases; unmatched bases: 3. Germline V gene sequence: CDR1 PRHDT, CDR2 FYEKMQ (reference sequence). This CDR3 is built from 14 residues.

The rearrangement links TRBV18 to TRBJ1-3; a possible D gene is TRBD1 (6 bases). Trimming removed 4 bases from V and 1 base from J, with 14 bases in between. Looked up from germline, CDR1 is KGHSH and CDR2 is LQKENI. This CDR3 comprises 16 residues. Here the CDR3 DNA reads TGTGCCAGCTCACGTGGCCAGACAGGATCTGGAAACACCATATATTTT. It encodes CASSRGQTGSGNTIYF. Full variable domain (missing parts from reference TRBV18 and TRBJ1-3): NAGVMQNPRHLVRRRGQEARLRCSPMKGHSHVYWYRQLPEEGLKFMVYLQKENIIDESGMPKERFSAEFPKEGPSILRIQQVVRGDSAAYFCASSRGQTGSGNTIYFGEGSWLTVV.

DNA of the CDR3: TGCGCCAGCAGCGGTGGCGGACTAGGAGCCGGCGCCGGGGAGCTGTTTTTT. This codes for CASSGGGLGAGAGELFF. The chain combines TRBV5-1 with TRBJ2-2, with 7 bases fitting TRBD2. Germline V gene data show CDR1 as SGHRS and CDR2 as YFSETQ. The V gene end was trimmed by 4 bases and the J gene end by 6 bases; junction bases not matched to a gene: 15. The CDR3 contains 17 residues.

This chain uses TRBV19 with TRBJ2-7; 11 bases are a match to TRBD2. Germline V gene sequence: CDR1 LNHDA, CDR2 SQIVND (reference sequence). The J segment lost 6 bases and the V segment lost 4 bases, leaving 11 bases of the junction unmatched. CDR3 length equals 16 residues. The CDR3 region has the DNA TGTGCCAGTAGTACCTTACTAGCGGGAGACAACCCCGAGCAGTACTTC. It codes for CASSTLLAGDNPEQYF.

The chain combines TRBV7-2 with TRBJ2-1; D is ambiguous. The ends were cut back, 5 bases at V and 3 bases at J, with 17 bases in the middle. Germline CDR1 is SGHTA and CDR2 is FQGNSA. CDR3 length equals 16 residues. CDR3 sequence: CASSQRASSGYNEQFF. The DNA of the CDR3 is TGTGCCAGCAGCCAAAGAGCATCTTCGGGCTACAATGAGCAGTTCTTC.

The J gene is TRBJ2-7, the V gene TRBV11-2; 8 nucleotides match TRBD1. The trim removed 5 bases at V and 5 bases at J, leaving 11 bases unmatched. The CDR3 spans 15 residues. Germline V gives CDR1 SGHAT, CDR2 FQNNGV. CDR3 in amino acids: CASSPARTGYNEQYF. CDR3 coding DNA: TGTGCCAGCAGCCCCGCCCGGACAGGGTATAACGAGCAGTACTTC.